Following are 30 T cell receptor beta chains from one sample sequenced in a study of cytomegalovirus exposure and HLA in healthy donors. Use of 60 Vbeta and 13 Jbeta primers characterized the PCR. Assay used: immunoSEQ multiplex PCR; TCRdb lists only in-frame clones, some missing. Found here are approximately 86,000 clones, about 71% of them singletons; the top ten hold approximately 9%. The source material was PBMCs. All receptors come from a man in his sixties in good health and CMV-seronegative.

The rearrangement uses TRBV15 and TRBJ2-2; 8 bases align to TRBD2. With V trimmed by 1 base and J by 2 bases, 3 bases remained unmatched. This CDR3 region has 16 residues. CDR1 and CDR2 (germline): LNHNV, YYDKDF (reference sequence). The CDR3 loop reads CATSRGAGGNTGELFF. CDR3 sequence (DNA): TGTGCCACCAGCAGAGGGGCGGGGGGCAACACCGGGGAGCTGTTTTTT.

The chain joins TRBV29-1 to TRBJ2-5, with D tentatively TRBD2 (5 bases). CDR3 size: 11 residues. Trimming took off 5 bases at V and 2 bases at J, with 6 bases between the two ends. Germline V gene sequence: CDR1 SQVTM, CDR2 ANQGSEA. The CDR3 sequence: CSVREQETQYF. The CDR3 DNA reads TGCAGCGTTCGGGAACAAGAGACCCAGTACTTC. Complete variable domain (other parts from reference TRBV29-1 and TRBJ2-5): SAVISQKPSRDICQRGTSLTIQCQVDSQVTMMFWYRQQPGQSLTLIATANQGSEATYESGFVIDKFPISRPNLTFSTLTVSNMSPEDSSIYLCSVREQETQYFGPGTRLLVL.

The rearrangement joins TRBV5-1 to TRBJ2-1; perhaps TRBD1 as D (6 bases). Between the trimmed V and J ends, which lost 4 bases and 4 bases, there was a span of 15 bases. The germline V gene has CDR1 SGHRS and CDR2 YFSETQ. The CDR3 runs to 15 residues. CDR3 nucleotide sequence: TGCGCCAGCAGCCCGGTGGGGGCCTCATACAATGAGCAGTTCTTC. Its translation: CASSPVGASYNEQFF.

This clone showed up just a few times. The CDR3 is CASSSGGYPTDTQYF. The CDR3 DNA sequence: TGTGCCAGCAGCTCGGGAGGCTACCCCACAGATACGCAGTATTTT. V is TRBV11-3 and J is TRBJ2-3; 7 positions match TRBD2. This CDR3 is 15 amino acids long. The V segment lost 4 bases and the J segment 2 bases; nucleotides outside the gene matches: 6. The germline V gene has CDR1 SGHNT and CDR2 YENEEA.

This clone was detected only once. This chain links TRBV7-2 with TRBJ2-5, with 10 bases lining up with TRBD2. Germline CDR1 is SGHTA and CDR2 is FQGNSA. The V segment lost 5 bases and the J segment 4 bases; nucleotides outside the gene matches: 7. CDR3 length: 15 residues. DNA of the CDR3: TGTGCCAGCAGCCGAGTCTTAGCGGGGGGAGAGACCCAGTACTTC. It yields the protein CASSRVLAGGETQYF.

J is TRBJ1-1 and V is TRBV28, with D unresolved. Trimming stripped 8 bases from V and 7 bases from J, with 11 bases between. This CDR3 region has 11 residues. CDR1 is MDHEN, CDR2 SYDVKM, per germline. CDR3 amino acids: CASGRVDEAFF. DNA of the CDR3: TGTGCCAGCGGGAGGGTCGATGAAGCTTTCTTT.

This clone has only a few counts. The genes are TRBV2 and TRBJ2-3; no clear D gene. The CDR3 contains 16 residues. Trimming removed 7 bases from V and 0 bases from J, with 17 bases in between. Germline V gives CDR1 SNHLY, CDR2 FYNNEI. In DNA, the CDR3 is TGTGCCAGCACGGCGGATTTGCCTTCGAGCACAGATACGCAGTATTTT. It is translated as CASTADLPSSTDTQYF.

This chain joins TRBV27 and TRBJ1-1; D is uncertain. V was cut by 6 bases and J by 5 bases, with 7 bases left in between. The CDR3 has 11 residues. From germline, CDR1 is MNHEY and CDR2 SMNVEV (reference sequence). The CDR3 coding sequence is TGTGCCAGCAGATCGACAACTGAAGCTTTCTTT. Protein product: CASRSTTEAFF.

Here the CDR3 reads CASSPLAGGGDTGELFF. The CDR3 bases are TGTGCCAGCAGCCCTTTAGCGGGAGGGGGGGACACCGGGGAGCTGTTTTTT. The chain has TRBV4-2 and TRBJ2-2, with 11 bases that match TRBD2. CDR3 size: 17 residues. Trimming removed 4 bases from V and 3 bases from J; junction bases left unmatched: 7. Germline loops: CDR1 LGHNA, CDR2 YNFKEQ.

The CDR3 here is CASRAGRGREETQYF. The CDR3 DNA reads TGTGCCAGCAGGGCTGGCAGGGGGCGCGAAGAGACCCAGTACTTC. The chain has TRBV6-6 and TRBJ2-5; 8 nucleotides match TRBD1. CDR3 length: 15 residues. V shed 6 bases and J 3 bases; nucleotides not matched to a gene: 9. The germline V gene encodes CDR1 MNHNY and CDR2 SVGAGI (reference sequence).

A few counts support this clone. The rearrangement uses TRBV2 and TRBJ2-7, with 7 bases aligning to TRBD1. The CDR3 runs to 13 residues. V shed 7 bases and J 2 bases; nucleotides not matched to a gene: 5. Germline V gene sequence: CDR1 SNHLY, CDR2 FYNNEI. The CDR3 is CASKRGLTYEQYF. DNA of the CDR3: TGTGCCAGCAAAAGGGGGCTGACCTACGAGCAGTACTTC.

The genes are TRBV2 and TRBJ2-7, with 7 bases lining up with TRBD2. CDR3 length: 16 amino acids. The V gene end was trimmed by 6 bases and the J gene end by 2 bases; junction bases not matched to a gene: 13. CDR1 is SNHLY and CDR2 is FYNNEI in the germline V gene. Here the CDR3 reads CASSSRRTSLAYEQYF. CDR3 DNA: TGTGCCAGCAGCTCTCGCCGGACTAGTTTGGCCTACGAGCAGTACTTC.

The sample holds a few counts of this clone. The chain employs TRBV6-5 and TRBJ2-1, with TRBD1 matching over 7 bases. The CDR3 runs 13 residues. From germline, CDR1 is MNHEY and CDR2 SVGAGI. Trimming took 4 bases from V and 7 from J; bases not matched to a gene: 4. The CDR3 DNA sequence: TGTGCCAGCAGTTCAAGACAGGGAAATGAGCAGTTCTTC. It yields the protein CASSSRQGNEQFF.

J is TRBJ1-5 and V is TRBV7-2; D perhaps matches TRBD1 (6 bases). The germline V gene has CDR1 SGHTA and CDR2 FQGNSA. The CDR3 consists of 13 residues. With 5 bases removed from V and 5 bases from J, the gap between germline ends came to 10 bases. The CDR3 loop is CASSPDRDQPQHF. The CDR3 coding sequence is TGTGCCAGCAGCCCGGACAGAGATCAGCCCCAGCATTTT.

This chain links TRBV27 with TRBJ2-7, with 7 positions matching TRBD1. CDR3 length: 14 residues. J gave up 3 bases and V 4 bases, and 6 bases lay outside the gene matches. Per the germline V gene, CDR1 is MNHEY and CDR2 is SMNVEV (reference sequence). DNA for the CDR3: TGTGCCAGCAGTTCAACAGGGGACGTCTACGAGCAGTACTTC. Protein: CASSSTGDVYEQYF.

The chain links TRBV7-9 to TRBJ2-7, with D tentatively TRBD2 (6 bases). The length of the CDR3 is 13 residues. Germline CDR1 SEHNR, CDR2 FQNEAQ (reference sequence). V lost 5 bases, J lost 6 bases, and 14 bases lay in between. The CDR3 bases are TGTGCCAGCAGCCCCCGCAGGGACTCCGAGCAGTACTTC. It yields the protein CASSPRRDSEQYF.

The DNA of the CDR3 is TGTGCCAGCAGTGAGTCCGCGGCGGGAGGATTTAACGGGGAGCTGTTTTTT. Residues: CASSESAAGGFNGELFF. The V call is TRBV25-1, the J call TRBJ2-2; TRBD2 aligns across 8 bases. Germline lookup yields CDR1 MGHDK and CDR2 SYGVNS. This CDR3 spans 17 amino acids. V shed 3 bases and J 7 bases; nucleotides not matched to a gene: 13.

The V and J genes are TRBV6-1 and TRBJ1-4; D gene unclear. This CDR3 is 14 amino acids long. V was pared by 2 bases and J by 6 bases, with 10 bases between. Looked up from germline, CDR1 is MNHNS and CDR2 is SASEGT. CDR3 loop: CASSETRGDEKLFF. In DNA, the CDR3 is TGTGCCAGCAGTGAAACCCGGGGTGATGAAAAACTGTTTTTT.

In its sample, this clone was seen once. V and J are TRBV14 and TRBJ2-1; 7 bases agree with TRBD2. V gave up 0 bases and J gave up 15 bases; unmatched junction bases: 11. Germline-derived CDR1 and CDR2 are SGHDN and FVKESK. This CDR3 spans 14 amino acids. The CDR3 loop is CASSQDRTAGPLFF. CDR3 DNA: TGTGCCAGCAGCCAAGATCGAACAGCGGGGCCTCTGTTCTTC.

The genes are TRBV7-6 and TRBJ2-2, with 8 bases fitting TRBD2. The V segment lost 6 bases and the J segment 5 bases; nucleotides outside the gene matches: 8. The CDR3 spans 15 residues. From germline, CDR1 is SGHVS and CDR2 FNYEAQ. This CDR3 reads CASSGSGGGTGELFF. CDR3 DNA sequence: TGTGCCAGCAGTGGCAGCGGGGGAGGTACCGGGGAGCTGTTTTTT.

This CDR3 is CASRFSTGISNEQFF. The DNA for the CDR3 is TGCGCCAGCAGGTTTTCGACGGGTATTTCGAATGAGCAGTTCTTC. The chain has TRBV5-1 and TRBJ2-1, with D unclear. Looked up from germline, CDR1 is SGHRS and CDR2 is YFSETQ. The V and J ends lost 5 bases and 7 bases respectively, with 19 bases between them. The CDR3 has 15 residues.

J is TRBJ1-5 and V is TRBV28, with 9 bases matching TRBD1. This CDR3 contains 14 residues. In germline, CDR1 is MDHEN, CDR2 SYDVKM. V shed 6 bases, J shed 5 bases, and the junction held 5 bases outside the gene matches. The CDR3 DNA is TGTGCCAGCAGGTGGACAGGGGAATATCAGCCCCAGCATTTT. It yields the protein CASRWTGEYQPQHF.

This clone came up a few times. The V call is TRBV4-1, the J call TRBJ1-4; 10 nucleotides line up with TRBD1. The CDR3 has 15 residues. Germline lookup yields CDR1 MGHRA and CDR2 YSYEKL. Trimming at V came to 6 bases and at J to 5 bases, leaving 6 bases not matched to a gene. This chain's CDR3 is CASRLRTGGNEKLFF. CDR3 DNA sequence: TGCGCCAGCAGGCTTAGGACAGGGGGGAATGAAAAACTGTTTTTT.

The chain combines TRBV19 with TRBJ1-1; weak D call: TRBD1 (6 bases). CDR1 LNHDA and CDR2 SQIVND come from the germline V gene (reference sequence). The germline V and J ends were trimmed by 4 bases and 5 bases, with 14 bases remaining between them. The CDR3 consists of 14 residues. The CDR3 protein is CASSTRDTKTEAFF. The CDR3 bases are TGTGCCAGTAGTACTAGGGACACGAAAACTGAAGCTTTCTTT.

In DNA, the CDR3 is TGCGCCAGCAGATTAGAGCGGGGAGAAGCTTTCTTT. Translating it yields CASRLERGEAFF. The J gene is TRBJ1-1, the V gene TRBV4-3, with D uncertain. Looked up from germline, CDR1 is LGHNA and CDR2 is YSLEER. This CDR3 is 12 amino acids long. Deletions cut 6 bases from V and 8 bases from J, with 13 bases between.

The V call is TRBV30, the J call TRBJ2-1; D perhaps matches TRBD1 (6 bases). The CDR3 sequence is 12 residues long. Trimming shortened V by 0 bases and J by 7 bases, and 7 bases separated the two germline ends. Germline V gene sequence: CDR1 GTSNPN, CDR2 SVGIG (reference sequence). DNA of the CDR3: TGTGCCTGGAGTGTAGGGACAAATGAGCAGTTCTTC. Amino acids: CAWSVGTNEQFF.

This clone showed up just once. The CDR3 DNA reads TGTGCCAGCAGTCTTCGGACAGGGGCAAGGGAGACCCAGTACTTC. Translating gives CASSLRTGARETQYF. The rearrangement links TRBV28 to TRBJ2-5; 9 bases match TRBD1. Germline V gives CDR1 MDHEN, CDR2 SYDVKM. This CDR3 has 15 amino acids. J gave up 5 bases and V 5 bases, and 9 bases lay outside the gene matches.

This clone was observed a few times. V usage is TRBV7-2 and J usage is TRBJ2-1, with 9 bases lining up with TRBD2. From germline, CDR1 is SGHTA and CDR2 FQGNSA. This CDR3 has 14 residues. Losses at the gene ends were 10 bases for V and 5 bases for J; bases not matched to a gene: 9. The chain's CDR3 is CATAAGGLNNEQFF. The DNA of the CDR3 is TGTGCCACGGCGGCGGGAGGGCTAAACAATGAGCAGTTCTTC.

The genes are TRBV4-3 and TRBJ1-1; perhaps TRBD1 as D (5 bases). The germline gives CDR1 LGHNA, CDR2 YSLEER. With 3 bases removed from V and 5 bases from J, the gap between germline ends came to 16 bases. The CDR3 covers 15 residues. The CDR3 nucleotides are TGCGCCAGCAGCCATCCAATCACGGGGGGTACTGAAGCTTTCTTT. It specifies CASSHPITGGTEAFF.

Points on this clone: Other DNA sequences in the sample encode the same CDR3. The CDR3 region has the DNA TGTGCCAGCAGCCCCACAGGATTGAACACTGAAGCTTTCTTT. Amino acid sequence: CASSPTGLNTEAFF. This chain uses TRBV7-6 with TRBJ1-1; possible D gene TRBD1, 5 bases. The germline gives CDR1 SGHVS, CDR2 FNYEAQ. This CDR3 is built from 14 residues. The germline V and J ends were trimmed by 5 bases and 0 bases, with 10 bases remaining between them.